The rows below give T cell receptor beta chains drawn from one sample of a study of blood T cell repertoires in COVID-19. The data were produced by immunoSEQ multiplex PCR, yet TCRdb's version contains in-frame clones alone and is incomplete. The sample records approximately 220,000 clones, less than 85% being singletons. The sample taken for sequencing was PBMCs or T cells enriched from blood (not recorded which). Receptors originate from a man aged 40-49 years who had recovered from COVID-19. Both conserved end residues are part of each CDR3. Fields, in order: J gene, V gene, clone size, CDR3 protein. Clone size is shown for a subset of rows, as once, few, many or a class of expanded clone.

>TRBJ2-1|TRBV12-3/TRBV12-4|.
CASGEYPEQFF
>TRBJ2-3|TRBV10-3|.
CAISTSGYTDTQYF
>TRBJ2-3|TRBV6-6|.
CASSSTETDTQYF
>TRBJ2-3|TRBV5-1|few
CASSLAGQGATDTQYF
>TRBJ2-2|TRBV4-1|.
CASSPRSGTSGSSGELFF
>TRBJ1-1|TRBV11-3|.
CASSLEGGEWDFTEAFF
>TRBJ1-6|TRBV5-4|.
CASSLGTGNSPLHF
>TRBJ2-5|TRBV30|.
CAWSLGSGKIETQYF
>TRBJ2-1|TRBV3-1/TRBV3-2|.
CASSPLAGSINEQFF
>TRBJ2-1|TRBV5-8|.
CASSSGGSSYNEQFF
>TRBJ2-7|TRBV6-5|.
CASRSGGYYEQYF
>TRBJ2-5|TRBV18|.
CASSQGQGDGQETQYF
>TRBJ1-5|TRBV2|.
CASREYRGGQPQHF
>TRBJ1-5|TRBV3-1/TRBV3-2|.
CASSPGTVNQPQHF
>TRBJ1-1|TRBV6-5|.
CASKGGRVTEAFF
>TRBJ2-1|TRBV30|.
CAWSVRRAHNEQFF
>TRBJ1-1|TRBV5-1|.
CASSLEGANTEAFF
>TRBJ2-1|TRBV7-8|.
CASSPRRGAGGPGDEQFF